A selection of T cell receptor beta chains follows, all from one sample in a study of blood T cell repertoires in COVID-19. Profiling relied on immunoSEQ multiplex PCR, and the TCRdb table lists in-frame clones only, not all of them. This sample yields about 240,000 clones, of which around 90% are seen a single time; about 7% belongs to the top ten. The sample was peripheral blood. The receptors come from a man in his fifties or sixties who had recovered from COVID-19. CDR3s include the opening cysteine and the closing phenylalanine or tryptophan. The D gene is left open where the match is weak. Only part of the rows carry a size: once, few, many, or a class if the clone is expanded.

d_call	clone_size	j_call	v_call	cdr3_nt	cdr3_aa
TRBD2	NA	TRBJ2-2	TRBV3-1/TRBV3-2	TGTGCCAGCAGCCAGGGGACTACTAGGAACACCGGGGAGCTGTTTTTT	CASSQGTTRNTGELFF
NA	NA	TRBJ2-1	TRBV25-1	TGTGCCAGCAGTGAATCTCTACCGGGGGTAGGGCACAATGAGCAGTTCTTC	CASSESLPGVGHNEQFF
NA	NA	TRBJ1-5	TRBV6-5	TGTGCCAGCAGTTACTCCTGGGCGCCCCAGCATTTT	CASSYSWAPQHF
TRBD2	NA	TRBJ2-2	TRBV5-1	TGCGCCAGCAGCTTGGTGGCTAGCGGCCGCACCGGGGAGCTGTTTTTT	CASSLVASGRTGELFF
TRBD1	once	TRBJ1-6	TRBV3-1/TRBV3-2	TGTGCCAGCAGCCAAGGGTGGGACAGCCTCTATAATTCACCCCTCCACTTT	CASSQGWDSLYNSPLHF
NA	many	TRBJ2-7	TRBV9	TGTGCCAGCAGCTTCCGCGGGGGCGCGGCCGAGCAGTACTTC	CASSFRGGAAEQYF
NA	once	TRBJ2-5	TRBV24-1	TGTGCCACCAGTGGTAGAGGGCTAGAGACCCAGTACTTC	CATSGRGLETQYF
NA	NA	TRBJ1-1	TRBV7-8	TGTGCCAGCAGCTTAAGACTCGGGAACACTGAAGCTTTCTTT	CASSLRLGNTEAFF
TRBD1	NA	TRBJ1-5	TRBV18	TGTGCCAGCTCACCGGCGACAGGGCATAGCAATCAGCCCCAGCATTTT	CASSPATGHSNQPQHF
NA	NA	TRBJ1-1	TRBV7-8	TGTGCCAGCAGCCCCCCGTCTACGGGGATCACTGAAGCTTTCTTT	CASSPPSTGITEAFF
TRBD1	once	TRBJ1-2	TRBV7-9	TGTGCCAGCAGCTGGCCGGGACAGTTCTATGGCTACACCTTC	CASSWPGQFYGYTF